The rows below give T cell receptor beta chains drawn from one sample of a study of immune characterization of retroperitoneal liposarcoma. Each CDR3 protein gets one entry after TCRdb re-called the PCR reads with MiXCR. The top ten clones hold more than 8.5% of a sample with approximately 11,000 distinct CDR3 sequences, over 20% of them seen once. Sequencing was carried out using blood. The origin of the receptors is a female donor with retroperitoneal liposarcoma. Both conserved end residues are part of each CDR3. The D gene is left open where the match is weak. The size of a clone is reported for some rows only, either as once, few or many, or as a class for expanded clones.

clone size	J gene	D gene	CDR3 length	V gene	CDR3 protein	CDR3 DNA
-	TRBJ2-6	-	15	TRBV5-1	CASSLTGTGANVLTF	TGCGCCAGCAGCTTGACGGGAACTGGGGCCAACGTCCTGACTTTC
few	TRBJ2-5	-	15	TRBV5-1	CASFPQQGPSETQYF	TGCGCCAGCTTCCCCCAACAGGGCCCTTCAGAGACCCAGTACTTC
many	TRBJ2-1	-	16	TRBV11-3	CASSSGSGGEGNEQFF	TGTGCCAGCAGCTCTGGCAGTGGGGGAGAGGGCAATGAGCAGTTCTTC
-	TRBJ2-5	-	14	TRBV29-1	CSVEGSGKQETQYF	TGCAGCGTTGAGGGGTCAGGGAAACAAGAGACCCAGTACTTC
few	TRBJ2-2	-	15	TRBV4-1	CASSQGTKRTGELFF	TGCGCCAGCAGCCAAGGGACGAAGCGAACCGGGGAGCTGTTTTTT
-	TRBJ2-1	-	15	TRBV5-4	CASSLEASSYNEQFF	TGTGCCAGCAGCTTGGAGGCGAGCTCCTACAATGAGCAGTTCTTC
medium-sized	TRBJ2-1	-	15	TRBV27	CASRMDFSSYNEQFF	TGTGCCAGCAGAATGGACTTCAGCTCCTACAATGAGCAGTTCTTC
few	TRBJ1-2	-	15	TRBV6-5	CASSQEWRTAYGYTF	TGTGCCAGCAGTCAAGAGTGGCGGACAGCCTATGGCTACACCTTC
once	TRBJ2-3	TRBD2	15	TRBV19	CASSRTGLALDTQYF	TGTGCCAGTAGTAGAACGGGACTAGCCTTAGATACGCAGTATTTT
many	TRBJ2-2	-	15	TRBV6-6	CASSPPGLHTGELFF	TGTGCCAGCAGCCCGCCCGGGCTACACACCGGGGAGCTGTTTTTT
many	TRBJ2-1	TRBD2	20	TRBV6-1	CASSEVQSPSGGRTYNEQFF	TGTGCCAGCAGTGAAGTTCAAAGCCCTAGCGGGGGACGTACCTACAATGAGCAGTTCTTC
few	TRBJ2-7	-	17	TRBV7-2	CASSLFVSTGYSYEQYF	TGTGCCAGCAGCTTATTCGTGTCGACAGGCTACTCCTACGAGCAGTACTTC
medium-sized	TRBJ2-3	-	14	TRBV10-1	CASSDGSGTDTQYF	TGCGCCAGCAGTGATGGTAGCGGCACAGATACGCAGTATTTT
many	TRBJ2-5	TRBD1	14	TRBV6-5	CASSLGQGRETQYF	TGTGCCAGCAGTCTGGGACAGGGACGTGAGACCCAGTACTTC
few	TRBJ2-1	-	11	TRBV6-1	CASNAEGFQFF	TGTGCCAGCAACGCCGAGGGGTTTCAGTTCTTC
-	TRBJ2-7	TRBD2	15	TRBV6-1	CASSEAGLGGAEQYF	TGTGCCAGCAGTGAAGCGGGACTAGGGGGGGCCGAGCAGTACTTC
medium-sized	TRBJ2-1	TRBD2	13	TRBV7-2	CASSLELAFEQFF	TGTGCCAGCAGCTTGGAACTAGCGTTTGAGCAGTTCTTC
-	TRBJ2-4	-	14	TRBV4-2	CASSRGVDKNIQYF	TGTGCCAGCAGCCGGGGGGTGGACAAAAACATTCAGTACTTC
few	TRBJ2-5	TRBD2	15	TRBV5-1	CASTPGLAASETQYF	TGCGCCAGCACCCCAGGACTAGCGGCTTCTGAGACCCAGTACTTC
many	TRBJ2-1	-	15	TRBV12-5	CASGLWPQHSNEQFF	TGTGCTAGTGGCTTGTGGCCCCAACACTCCAATGAGCAGTTCTTC
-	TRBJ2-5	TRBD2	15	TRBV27	CASSSLAGGGETQYF	TGTGCCAGCAGCTCACTAGCGGGAGGGGGTGAGACCCAGTACTTC
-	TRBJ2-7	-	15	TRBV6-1	CASSEALTVAYEQYF	TGTGCCAGCAGTGAAGCGCTAACAGTCGCCTACGAGCAGTACTTC
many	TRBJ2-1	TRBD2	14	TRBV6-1	CASSPTRTSGREFF	TGTGCCAGCAGTCCCACCAGGACTAGCGGGAGGGAGTTCTTC
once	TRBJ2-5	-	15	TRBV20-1	CSARDSAGYQETQYF	TGCAGTGCTAGAGATAGCGCGGGGTACCAAGAGACCCAGTACTTC
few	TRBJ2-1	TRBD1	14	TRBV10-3	CAISPGTGTNEQFF	TGTGCCATCAGTCCCGGGACAGGGACCAATGAGCAGTTCTTC
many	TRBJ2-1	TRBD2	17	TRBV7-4	CASSSGTSGRADNEQFF	TGTGCCAGCAGCTCAGGGACTAGCGGGAGGGCAGATAATGAGCAGTTCTTC
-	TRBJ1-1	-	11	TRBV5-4	CASTAGTEAFF	TGTGCCAGCACTGCGGGCACTGAAGCTTTCTTT
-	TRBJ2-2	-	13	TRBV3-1	CASSQLGTGELFF	TGTGCCAGCAGCCAGTTGGGGACCGGGGAGCTGTTTTTT
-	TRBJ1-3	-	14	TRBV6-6	CASSYGQMMNTIYF	TGTGCCAGCAGTTACGGGCAGATGATGAACACCATATATTTT
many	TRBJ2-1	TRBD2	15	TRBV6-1	CASSSRSGRVHEQFF	TGTGCCAGCAGTTCCCGTAGCGGGAGGGTCCATGAGCAGTTCTTC
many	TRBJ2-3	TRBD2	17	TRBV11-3	CASSFSFNTSGADTQYF	TGTGCCAGCAGCTTTAGTTTTAATACTAGCGGGGCAGATACGCAGTATTTT
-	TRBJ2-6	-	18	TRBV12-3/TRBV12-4	CASSPRGLRPSGANVLTF	TGTGCCAGCAGCCCTAGGGGACTTCGCCCCTCTGGGGCCAACGTCCTGACTTTC
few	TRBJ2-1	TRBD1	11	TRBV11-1	CASSSTGTGFF	TGTGCCAGCAGCTCTACCGGGACAGGGTTCTTC
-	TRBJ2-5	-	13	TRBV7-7	CASSLGDQETQYF	TGTGCCAGCAGCTTAGGCGACCAAGAGACCCAGTACTTC
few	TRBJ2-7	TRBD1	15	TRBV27	CASSSPGTGYYEQYF	TGTGCCAGCAGTTCACCCGGGACAGGGTACTACGAGCAGTACTTC
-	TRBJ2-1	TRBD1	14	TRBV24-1	CATMSGGKVNEQFF	TGTGCCACCATGTCAGGGGGCAAGGTGAATGAGCAGTTCTTC
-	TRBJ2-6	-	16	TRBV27	CASSSRTVSGANVLTF	TGTGCCAGCAGTAGCAGGACAGTCTCTGGGGCCAACGTCCTGACTTTC
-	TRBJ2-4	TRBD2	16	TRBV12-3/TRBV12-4	CASSFRTSLTKNIQYF	TGTGCCAGCAGTTTCCGGACTAGCTTAACCAAAAACATTCAGTACTTC
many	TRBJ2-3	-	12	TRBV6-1	CASSEGVNTQYF	TGTGCCAGCAGTGAGGGTGTCAATACGCAGTATTTT
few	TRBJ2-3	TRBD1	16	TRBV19	CASSIGQGIRTDTQYF	TGTGCCAGTAGTATAGGACAGGGTATTCGGACAGATACGCAGTATTTT
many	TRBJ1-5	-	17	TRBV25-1	CASSESLREHSNQPQHF	TGTGCCAGCAGTGAATCTCTAAGAGAACATAGCAATCAGCCCCAGCATTTT
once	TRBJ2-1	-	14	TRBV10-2	CASSGRGSYNEQFF	TGCGCCAGCAGTGGTAGGGGGTCCTACAATGAGCAGTTCTTC
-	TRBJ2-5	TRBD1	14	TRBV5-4	CASSSTGDQETQYF	TGTGCCAGCAGCTCGACAGGGGACCAAGAGACCCAGTACTTC
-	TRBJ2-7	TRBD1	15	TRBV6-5	CASSPGTGGSYEQYF	TGTGCCAGCAGCCCCGGGACAGGGGGCTCCTACGAGCAGTACTTC
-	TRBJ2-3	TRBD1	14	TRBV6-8	CASITGTGIDTQYF	TGTGCCAGCATCACCGGGACAGGGATTGATACGCAGTATTTT
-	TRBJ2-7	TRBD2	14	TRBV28	CASRDGGAPYEQYF	TGTGCCAGCAGGGACGGGGGGGCCCCCTACGAGCAGTACTTC
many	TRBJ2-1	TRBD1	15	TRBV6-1	CASSPDRGRHNEQFF	TGTGCCAGCAGTCCAGACAGGGGCCGACACAATGAGCAGTTCTTC
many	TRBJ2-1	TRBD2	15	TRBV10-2	CASRPGGVGYNEQFF	TGCGCCAGCAGGCCCGGGGGGGTCGGCTACAATGAGCAGTTCTTC
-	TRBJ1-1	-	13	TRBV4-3	CASSKHWNTEAFF	TGCGCCAGCAGCAAGCACTGGAACACTGAAGCTTTCTTT
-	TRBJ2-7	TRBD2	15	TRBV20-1	CSARGLAGGPHEQYF	TGCAGTGCTAGGGGACTAGCGGGAGGGCCACACGAGCAGTACTTC
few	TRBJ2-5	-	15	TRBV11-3	CASSSDRVEKETQYF	TGTGCCAGCAGCTCCGACCGGGTCGAAAAAGAGACCCAGTACTTC
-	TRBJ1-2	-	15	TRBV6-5	CASSYSTSANYGYTF	TGTGCCAGCAGTTACTCGACGAGTGCTAACTATGGCTACACCTTC
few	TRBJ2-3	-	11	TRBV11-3	CASSSDVTQYF	TGTGCCAGCAGCTCCGACGTTACGCAGTATTTT
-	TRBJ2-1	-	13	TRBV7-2	CASSLSAGTGQFF	TGTGCCAGCAGCTTAAGCGCAGGCACAGGGCAGTTCTTC
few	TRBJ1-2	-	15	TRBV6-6	CASSYSDPEAYGYTF	TGTGCCAGCAGTTACTCGGACCCCGAGGCGTATGGCTACACCTTC
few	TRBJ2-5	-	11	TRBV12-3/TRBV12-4	CASSIQETQYF	TGTGCCAGCAGTATACAAGAGACCCAGTACTTC
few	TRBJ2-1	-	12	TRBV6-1	CASTVSELKQFF	TGTGCCAGCACCGTGTCCGAGTTGAAGCAGTTCTTC
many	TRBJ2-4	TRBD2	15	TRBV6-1	CASRRAGLAKNIQYF	TGTGCCAGCAGGAGAGCGGGACTAGCCAAAAACATTCAGTACTTC
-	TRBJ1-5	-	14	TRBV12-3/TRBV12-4	CASSLARSNQPQHF	TGTGCCAGCAGTTTAGCTAGAAGCAATCAGCCCCAGCATTTT
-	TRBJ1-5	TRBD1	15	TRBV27	CASSRDRGPNQPQHF	TGTGCCAGCAGCCGTGACAGGGGCCCCAATCAGCCCCAGCATTTT